This TCR beta chain was recorded in a study of T-cell memory formation after mild COVID-19. TCRdb used MiXCR to reprocess the 5' RACE reads, holding one entry per CDR3 protein. This sample yields approximately 290,000 distinct CDR3 sequences, of which approximately 7.6% are seen a single time; under 25% belongs to the top ten. Regarding the study as a whole: Contracting CD4+ clones were located mainly in CM and EM, and CD8+ clones in EMRA. In pre-infection memory, a portion of responding clones appeared, which suggested that cross-reactive memory joined.

This clonotype has more than one count but fewer than ten. Its specificity is unknown. V was shortened by 0 bases and J by 10 bases, with 15 bases between the two germline ends. Germline V gene data show CDR1 as ENHRY and CDR2 as SYGVKD. The CDR3 has 14 amino acids. This TCR was sampled from a man aged 18 to 30 who had mild COVID-19 (a few samples of this study predate the infection). Cell type and time point are not known. The chain is built from TRBV10-3 and TRBJ1-1; perhaps TRBD1 as D (6 bases). Sample: PBMCs or a T cell subset sorted from them (not recorded which). Written as DNA, the CDR3 is TGTGCCATCAGTGAGTCGTTACAGGGCCTGGGAGCTTTCTTT. Translated, it gives CAISESLQGLGAFF.